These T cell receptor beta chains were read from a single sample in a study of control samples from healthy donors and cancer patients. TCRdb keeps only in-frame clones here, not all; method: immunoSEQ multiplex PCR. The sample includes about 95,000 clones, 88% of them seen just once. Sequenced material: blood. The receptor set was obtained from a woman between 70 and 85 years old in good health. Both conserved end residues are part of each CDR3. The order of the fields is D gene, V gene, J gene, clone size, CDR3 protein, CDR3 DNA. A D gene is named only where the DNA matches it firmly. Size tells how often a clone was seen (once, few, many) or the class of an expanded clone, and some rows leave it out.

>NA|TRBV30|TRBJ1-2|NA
CAWSVFKYGYTF
TGTGCCTGGAGTGTTTTCAAATATGGCTACACCTTC
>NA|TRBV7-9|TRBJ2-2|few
CASSQPTANTGELFF
TGTGCCAGCAGCCAACCCACTGCGAACACCGGGGAGCTGTTTTTT
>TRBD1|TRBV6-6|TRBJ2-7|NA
CASGQGDSYEQYF
TGTGCCAGCGGACAGGGGGATTCCTACGAGCAGTACTTC
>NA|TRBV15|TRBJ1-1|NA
CATSRDPWGSTEAFF
TGTGCCACCAGCAGAGATCCGTGGGGCTCCACTGAAGCTTTCTTT
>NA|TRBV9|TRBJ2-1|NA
CASSLLPDREGEQFF
TGTGCCAGCAGCTTGTTACCGGACAGGGAGGGTGAGCAGTTCTTC
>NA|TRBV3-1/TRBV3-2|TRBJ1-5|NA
CASSLGTFSSNQPQHF
TGTGCCAGCAGCCTTGGGACTTTTTCGAGCAATCAGCCCCAGCATTTT
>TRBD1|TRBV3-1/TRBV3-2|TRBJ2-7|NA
CASSPWGQGGDEQYF
TGTGCCAGCAGCCCATGGGGACAGGGAGGCGACGAGCAGTACTTC
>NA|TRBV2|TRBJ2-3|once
CASIPGGADTQYF
TGTGCCAGCATTCCTGGAGGGGCAGATACGCAGTATTTT
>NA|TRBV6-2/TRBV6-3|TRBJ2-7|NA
CASSDSIYEQYF
TGTGCCAGCAGTGACAGCATCTACGAGCAGTACTTC
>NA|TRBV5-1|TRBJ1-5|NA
CASSLQGYSNQPQHF
TGCGCCAGCAGCCTACAGGGATATAGCAATCAGCCCCAGCATTTT
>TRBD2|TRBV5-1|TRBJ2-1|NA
CASSSRSSGGFKNEQFF
TGCGCCAGCAGCTCTCGGAGTAGCGGGGGTTTTAAGAATGAGCAGTTCTTC
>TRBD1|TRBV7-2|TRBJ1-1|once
CASSPDRPTAFF
TGTGCCAGCAGCCCGGACAGGCCCACTGCTTTCTTT
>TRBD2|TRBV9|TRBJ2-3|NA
CASSVGPGLAAPATSTDTQYF
TGTGCCAGCAGCGTAGGTCCTGGACTAGCGGCTCCGGCTACTAGCACAGATACGCAGTATTTT
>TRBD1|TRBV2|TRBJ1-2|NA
CASGDSLNNYGYTF
TGTGCCAGCGGGGACAGTTTGAATAACTATGGCTACACCTTC
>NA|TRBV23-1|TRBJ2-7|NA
CASSRTRYLVEPRNLGEQYF
TGCGCCAGCAGTCGGACACGGTACTTGGTCGAACCTCGAAACCTGGGCGAGCAGTACTTC
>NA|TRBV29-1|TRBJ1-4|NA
CSARQALNEKLFF
TGCAGTGCCCGACAGGCTCTTAATGAAAAACTGTTTTTT
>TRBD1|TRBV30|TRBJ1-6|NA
CAFRDRALSSYNSPLHF
TGTGCCTTCCGGGACAGGGCTCTTAGCTCCTATAATTCACCCCTCCACTTT
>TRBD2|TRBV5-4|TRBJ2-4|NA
CASSLAGGGNIQYF
TGTGCCAGCAGCTTGGCGGGGGGGGGAAACATTCAGTACTTC
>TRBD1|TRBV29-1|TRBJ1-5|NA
CSAGQGQPQHF
TGCAGCGCGGGACAGGGTCAGCCCCAGCATTTT
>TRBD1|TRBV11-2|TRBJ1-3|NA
CASSRDRVPGNTIYF
TGTGCCAGCAGCCGAGACAGGGTGCCTGGAAACACCATATATTTT
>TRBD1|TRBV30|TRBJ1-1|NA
CAYQTGTNTEAFF
TGTGCCTACCAGACAGGGACAAACACTGAAGCTTTCTTT
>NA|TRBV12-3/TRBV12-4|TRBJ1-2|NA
CASSPNGGYTF
TGTGCCAGCAGCCCCAATGGTGGCTACACCTTC
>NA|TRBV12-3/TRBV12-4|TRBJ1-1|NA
CASSWDSDTEAFF
TGTGCCAGCAGTTGGGACTCGGACACTGAAGCTTTCTTT
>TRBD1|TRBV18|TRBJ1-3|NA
CASSPTGDGNTIYF
TGTGCCAGCTCACCAACAGGGGATGGAAACACCATATATTTT
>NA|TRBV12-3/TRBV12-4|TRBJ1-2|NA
CASSFGPTAGYTF
TGTGCCAGCAGTTTTGGCCCTACAGCTGGCTACACCTTC
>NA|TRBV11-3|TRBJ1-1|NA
CASSPRGLDTEAFF
TGTGCCAGCAGCCCTCGTGGGCTCGACACTGAAGCTTTCTTT
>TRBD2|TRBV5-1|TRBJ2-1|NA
CASSLELLAGVEQFF
TGCGCCAGCAGCTTGGAATTGCTAGCGGGAGTAGAGCAGTTCTTC